This T cell receptor (beta chain) was sequenced for a study of blood T cell repertoires in COVID-19. Across the whole study: From the United States, Italy and Spain came samples of acute and convalescent COVID-19.

Measured with immunoSEQ multiplex PCR; TCRdb has only the in-frame clones, and not every one. Of 230,000 or so clones listed, about 85% are singletons. The CDR3 spans 13 residues. Germline-derived CDR1 and CDR2 are SQVTM and ANQGSEA. V lost 4 bases and J lost 2, with 11 bases in between. This receptor was obtained from a woman aged 50 to 60 who had been exposed to COVID-19. The sequenced sample was PBMCs or T cells enriched from blood (not recorded which). The V gene is TRBV29-1, the J gene TRBJ1-2, with D perhaps matching TRBD1 (5 bases). CDR3 loop: CSVVLSGNYGYTF. CDR3 sequence (DNA): TGCAGCGTTGTCCTGTCAGGGAACTATGGCTACACCTTC. The full variable domain, rest sourced from reference TRBV29-1 and TRBJ1-2, is SAVISQKPSRDICQRGTSLTIQCQVDSQVTMMFWYRQQPGQSLTLIATANQGSEATYESGFVIDKFPISRPNLTFSTLTVSNMSPEDSSIYLCSVVLSGNYGYTFGSGTRLTVV.